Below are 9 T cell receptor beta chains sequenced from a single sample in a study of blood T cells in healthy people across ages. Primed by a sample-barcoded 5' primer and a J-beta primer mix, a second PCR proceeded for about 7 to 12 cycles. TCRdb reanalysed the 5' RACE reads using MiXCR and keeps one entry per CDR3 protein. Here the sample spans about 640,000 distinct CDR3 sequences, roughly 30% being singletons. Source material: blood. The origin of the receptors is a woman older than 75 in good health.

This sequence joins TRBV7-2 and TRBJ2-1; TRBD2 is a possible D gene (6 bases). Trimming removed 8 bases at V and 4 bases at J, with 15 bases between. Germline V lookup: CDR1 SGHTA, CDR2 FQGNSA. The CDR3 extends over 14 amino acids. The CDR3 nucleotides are TGTGCCAGCCAGATAGAGGGAGGATACAATGAGCAGTTCTTC. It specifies CASQIEGGYNEQFF.

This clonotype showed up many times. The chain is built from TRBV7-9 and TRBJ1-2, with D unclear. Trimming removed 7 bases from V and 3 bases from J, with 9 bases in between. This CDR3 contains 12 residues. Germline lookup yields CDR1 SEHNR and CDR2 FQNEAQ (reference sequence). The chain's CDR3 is CASTYGDYGYTF. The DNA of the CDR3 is TGTGCCAGCACCTACGGGGACTATGGCTACACCTTC.

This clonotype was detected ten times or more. The CDR3: CASSYRVYEQYF. In nucleotides, the CDR3 is TGTGCCAGCAGCTACAGGGTCTACGAGCAGTACTTC. The chain joins TRBV2 to TRBJ2-7; possibly TRBD1 for D (6 bases). Trimming removed 6 bases at V and 3 bases at J, with 9 bases between. In germline, CDR1 is SNHLY, CDR2 FYNNEI. The CDR3 consists of 12 residues.

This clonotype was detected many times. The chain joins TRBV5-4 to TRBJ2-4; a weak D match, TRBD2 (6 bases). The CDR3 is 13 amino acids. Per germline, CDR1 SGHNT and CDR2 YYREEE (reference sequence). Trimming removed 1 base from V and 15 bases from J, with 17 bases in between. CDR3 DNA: TGTGCCAGCAGCTTGAGCCCTTCGGACTATCGGTACTTC. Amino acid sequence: CASSLSPSDYRYF.

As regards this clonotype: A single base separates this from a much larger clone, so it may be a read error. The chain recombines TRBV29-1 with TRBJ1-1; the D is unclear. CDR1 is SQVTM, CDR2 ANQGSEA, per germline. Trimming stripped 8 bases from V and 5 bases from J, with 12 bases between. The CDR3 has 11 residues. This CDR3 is CSIAKQTEAFF. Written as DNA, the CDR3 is TGCAGCATTGCAAAGCAGACTGAAGCTTTCTTT.

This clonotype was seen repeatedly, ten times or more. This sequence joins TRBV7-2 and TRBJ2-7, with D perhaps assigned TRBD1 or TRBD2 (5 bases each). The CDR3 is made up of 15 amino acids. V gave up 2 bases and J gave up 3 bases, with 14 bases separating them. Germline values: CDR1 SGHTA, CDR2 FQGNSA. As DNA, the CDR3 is TGTGCCAGCAGCTTATCGCCGGGGCCGAACTACGAGCAGTACTTC. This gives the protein CASSLSPGPNYEQYF.

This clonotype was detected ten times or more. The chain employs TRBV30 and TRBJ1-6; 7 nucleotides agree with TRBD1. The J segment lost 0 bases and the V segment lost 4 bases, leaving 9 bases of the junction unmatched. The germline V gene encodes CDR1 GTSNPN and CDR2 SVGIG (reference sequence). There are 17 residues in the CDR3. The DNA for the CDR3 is TGTGCCTGGAACCTCTTGACAGGGAGCTCCTATAATTCACCCCTCCACTTT. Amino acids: CAWNLLTGSSYNSPLHF.

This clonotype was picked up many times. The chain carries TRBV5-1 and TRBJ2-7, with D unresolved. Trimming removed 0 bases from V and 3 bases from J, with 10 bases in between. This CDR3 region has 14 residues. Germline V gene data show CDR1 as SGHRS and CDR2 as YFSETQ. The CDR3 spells CASSLAQAGYEQYF. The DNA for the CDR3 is TGCGCCAGCAGCTTGGCTCAGGCAGGCTACGAGCAGTACTTC.

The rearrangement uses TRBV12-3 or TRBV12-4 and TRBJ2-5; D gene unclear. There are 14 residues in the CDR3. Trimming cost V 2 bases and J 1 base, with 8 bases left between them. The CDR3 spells CASSLSETQETQYF. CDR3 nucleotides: TGTGCCAGCAGTTTATCGGAGACCCAAGAGACCCAGTACTTC.